This paragraph reports one T cell receptor beta chain. Its specificity is not known. The entry originates in a study of cytomegalovirus exposure and HLA in healthy donors. The study's findings and limits: Presence/absence analyses supposed approximately even sequencing depth among donors. Among the sequence variants, a highly shared cluster was likely an artifact of sequencing. Upon later analysis, HLA-associated TCR beta chains proved more clonally expanded than other, equally common chains.

V was clipped by 0 bases and J by 10 bases, with 9 bases between them. This CDR3 has 13 amino acids. The germline V gene has CDR1 LNHDA and CDR2 SQIVND (reference sequence). 60 Vbeta and 13 Jbeta primers were used in PCR. Profiling relied on immunoSEQ multiplex PCR, and the TCRdb table lists in-frame clones only, not all of them. The sample lists 100,000 to 150,000 clones, 60% to 80% seen once, with over 2% in the top ten. At sampling all donors were nominally healthy, likely with unrecorded immune exposures. V gene TRBV19 combines with J gene TRBJ1-4, with a weak D call TRBD1 (5 bases). The receptor's source is an older woman in good health and CMV-seropositive. Specimen: PBMCs. CDR3 region: CASSIDGASKLFF. The DNA for the CDR3 is TGTGCCAGTAGTATAGATGGGGCGTCAAAACTGTTTTTT. Full variable domain (missing parts from reference TRBV19 and TRBJ1-4): DGGITQSPKYLFRKEGQNVTLSCEQNLNHDAMYWYRQDPGQGLRLIYYSQIVNDFQKGDIAEGYSVSREKKESFPLTVTSAQKNPTAFYLCASSIDGASKLFFGSGTQLSVL.